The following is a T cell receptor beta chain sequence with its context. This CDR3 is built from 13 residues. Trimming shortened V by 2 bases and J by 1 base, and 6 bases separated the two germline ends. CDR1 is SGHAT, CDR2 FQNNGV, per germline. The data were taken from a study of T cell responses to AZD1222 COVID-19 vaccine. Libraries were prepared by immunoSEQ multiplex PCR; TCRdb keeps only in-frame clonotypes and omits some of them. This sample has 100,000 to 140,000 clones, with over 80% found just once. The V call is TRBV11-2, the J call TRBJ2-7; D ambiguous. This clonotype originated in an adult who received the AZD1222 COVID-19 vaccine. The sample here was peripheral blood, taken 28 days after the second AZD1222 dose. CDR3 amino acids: CASSLRVSYEQYF. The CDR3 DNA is TGTGCCAGCAGCTTAAGGGTTTCCTACGAGCAGTACTTC.